The 30 T cell receptor beta chains in this list originate from one sample, sequenced in a study of radiation and T cells in renal cell carcinoma. Sequenced by immunoSEQ multiplex PCR; TCRdb stores in-frame clones only, minus some. This repertoire shows 90,000 to 100,000 clones, 65% to 90% found once; its top ten account for 7% to 9%. Time point specified: baseline pretreatment blood. The treatment was: 15 Gy SBRT to primary tumor, nephrectomy 4 weeks later. The sample was blood, taken from a patient whose treatment included radiotherapy and nephrectomy. All receptors come from a man aged 45-60 years with renal cell carcinoma.

This rearrangement joins TRBV9 to TRBJ2-5; TRBD2 agrees at 7 bases. Germline V lookup: CDR1 SGDLS, CDR2 YYNGEE. The junction had 8 bases not matched to a gene; V was cut back by 4 bases and J by 5 bases. The CDR3 sequence is 14 residues long. CDR3 in DNA: TGTGCCAGCAGCCTCGTGGGGAGGGATGAGACCCAGTACTTC. Translated: CASSLVGRDETQYF.

The chain carries TRBV19 and TRBJ1-4; 11 bases fit TRBD1. The J segment lost 3 bases and the V segment lost 3 bases, leaving 3 bases of the junction unmatched. This CDR3 is 16 amino acids long. Germline assignment: CDR1 LNHDA and CDR2 SQIVND (reference sequence). CDR3 amino acids: CASSMEDRGPNEKLFF. The CDR3 DNA is TGTGCCAGTAGTATGGAGGACAGGGGGCCTAATGAAAAACTGTTTTTT.

The V and J genes are TRBV30 and TRBJ1-2, with D hard to call. Germline V CDR1 and CDR2: GTSNPN, SVGIG (reference sequence). V lost 2 bases to trimming and J lost 3 bases, with 10 bases between them. The CDR3 consists of 13 residues. CDR3 sequence (DNA): TGTGCCTGGAGTAGTCCGAGGGACTATGGCTACACCTTC. Translating it yields CAWSSPRDYGYTF.

J is TRBJ2-1 and V is TRBV4-1, with 9 bases fitting TRBD2. This CDR3 comprises 15 residues. The V and J ends lost 2 bases and 6 bases, in that order; junction bases with no gene match: 5. Germline V gene data show CDR1 as MGHRA and CDR2 as YSYEKL. The CDR3 coding sequence is TGCGCCAGCAGCCAACTCGGGACTAGCACCAATGAGCAGTTCTTC. Protein: CASSQLGTSTNEQFF.

V usage is TRBV19 and J usage is TRBJ1-2; TRBD1 matches at 11 bases. The CDR3 consists of 13 residues. Germline V gene data show CDR1 as LNHDA and CDR2 as SQIVND (reference sequence). J lost 6 bases, V lost 10 bases, and 7 bases had no gene match. The CDR3 nucleotides are TGTGCCACCAAGGACAGGGGGCTTGATGGCTACACCTTC. Residues: CATKDRGLDGYTF.

Only one count was recorded for this clone. The rearrangement uses TRBV30 and TRBJ2-6, with D maybe TRBD1 (6 bases). Germline CDR1 and CDR2: GTSNPN and SVGIG (reference sequence). The CDR3 length is 15 residues. The V end was cut by 1 base, the J end by 1 base, with 8 bases between. CDR3 DNA sequence: TGTGCCTGGAGTGCACAGGGATCTGGGGCCAACGTCCTGACTTTC. It translates to CAWSAQGSGANVLTF.

The chain employs TRBV6-5 and TRBJ1-1; the D is unclear. Germline CDR1 reads MNHEY; CDR2 reads SVGAGI. V shed 5 bases and J shed 0 bases, with 10 bases lying between them. This CDR3 has 14 amino acids. The CDR3 nucleotides are TGTGCCAGCAGTGTAGACACTATGAACACTGAAGCTTTCTTT. This codes for CASSVDTMNTEAFF.

CDR3 coding DNA: TGTGCCAGCAACAGCCAGCAAGGGCCCCAGCATTTT. This translates into CASNSQQGPQHF. V and J are TRBV7-2 and TRBJ1-5; D unresolved. Trimming took off 7 bases at V and 9 bases at J, with 13 bases between the two ends. CDR3 length equals 12 residues. Germline lookup yields CDR1 SGHTA and CDR2 FQGNSA.

The CDR3 DNA sequence: TGTGCCAGCAGCTTAGTATCGGCAGGCTCGCGGTATGAGCAGTTCTTC. This sequence encodes CASSLVSAGSRYEQFF. This chain joins TRBV7-2 and TRBJ2-1; no clear D gene. CDR3 length: 16 amino acids. V shed 1 base and J shed 8 bases, with 18 bases lying between them. Looked up from germline, CDR1 is SGHTA and CDR2 is FQGNSA.

This clone has more than one count but fewer than ten. The genes are TRBV28 and TRBJ2-2, with 8 bases aligning to TRBD1. Looked up from germline, CDR1 is MDHEN and CDR2 is SYDVKM. The J segment lost 8 bases and the V segment lost 5 bases, leaving 4 bases of the junction unmatched. The CDR3 contains 13 residues. DNA for the CDR3: TGTGCCAGCAGTCGGACAGGGCTGGGGGAGCTGTTTTTT. This encodes CASSRTGLGELFF.

The rearrangement links TRBV2 to TRBJ2-1, with D perhaps assigned TRBD1 or TRBD2 (5 bases each). Germline assignment: CDR1 SNHLY and CDR2 FYNNEI. Trimming took off 3 bases at V and 1 base at J, with 10 bases between the two ends. The CDR3 consists of 15 residues. The CDR3 region has the DNA TGTGCCAGCAGTGATGATGAGGGGTCCTACAATGAGCAGTTCTTC. Translation gives CASSDDEGSYNEQFF.

The J gene is TRBJ2-5, the V gene TRBV19; no clear D. Germline CDR1 and CDR2: LNHDA and SQIVND (reference sequence). Between the trimmed V and J ends, which lost 5 bases and 5 bases, there was a span of 15 bases. This CDR3 spans 14 amino acids. The CDR3 reads CASSSSYSTETQYF. The CDR3 nucleotides are TGTGCCAGTAGTTCATCCTACAGCACCGAGACCCAGTACTTC.

The CDR3: CASSPLATQTDTQYF. In DNA form, the CDR3 reads TGCGCCAGCAGCCCGCTAGCTACGCAGACAGATACGCAGTATTTT. The chain uses TRBV5-1 and TRBJ2-3; D is perhaps TRBD2 (5 bases). Trimming stripped 4 bases from V and 3 bases from J, with 15 bases between. CDR1 and CDR2 from the germline V gene are SGHRS and YFSETQ. The CDR3 loop spans 15 amino acids.

The chain links TRBV30 to TRBJ2-2, with D unresolved. V lost 2 bases and J lost 8, with 6 bases in between. The CDR3 consists of 11 residues. Germline CDR1 GTSNPN, CDR2 SVGIG (reference sequence). The CDR3 region is CAWSLGGELFF. For the CDR3, the DNA is TGTGCCTGGAGTCTCGGGGGGGAGCTGTTTTTT.

The chain employs TRBV30 and TRBJ2-1; 14 bases line up with TRBD2. This CDR3 has 15 residues. With 2 bases clipped from V and 5 bases from J, the junction kept 2 bases outside the gene matches. CDR1 and CDR2 (germline): GTSNPN, SVGIG (reference sequence). This CDR3 is CAWSPGLAGDNEQFF. The DNA for the CDR3 is TGTGCCTGGAGTCCGGGACTAGCGGGGGACAATGAGCAGTTCTTC.

The chain has TRBV5-1 and TRBJ2-7; 7 nucleotides agree with TRBD1. V lost 4 bases to trimming and J lost 3 bases; unmatched junction nucleotides: 7. CDR3 size: 14 residues. Germline CDR1 reads SGHRS; CDR2 reads YFSETQ. The CDR3 bases are TGCGCCAGCAGCCCCTCGGGACAGAACTACGAGCAGTACTTC. As protein: CASSPSGQNYEQYF. Based on the CDR3 plus reference TRBV5-1 and TRBJ2-7, the full variable domain is KAGVTQTPRYLIKTRGQQVTLSCSPISGHRSVSWYQQTPGQGLQFLFEYFSETQRNKGNFPGRFSGRQFSNSRSEMNVSTLELGDSALYLCASSPSGQNYEQYFGPGTRLTVT.

The CDR3 reads CASSLAGGEGTEAFF. As DNA, the CDR3 is TGCGCCAGCAGCTTGGCGGGGGGTGAGGGCACTGAAGCTTTCTTT. V gene TRBV5-1 combines with J gene TRBJ1-1, with D possibly being TRBD1 (5 bases). The CDR3 totals 15 residues. Trimming pared 0 bases from V and 4 bases from J, leaving 13 bases between. Germline assignment: CDR1 SGHRS and CDR2 YFSETQ.

The chain joins TRBV6-1 to TRBJ2-5; no clear D gene. This CDR3 has 13 amino acids. The germline gives CDR1 MNHNS, CDR2 SASEGT. The V and J ends lost 3 bases and 5 bases respectively, with 10 bases between them. The CDR3 DNA follows: TGTGCCAGCAGTGAGCAGACGAGGGAGACCCAGTACTTC. Amino acids: CASSEQTRETQYF.

The rearrangement uses TRBV13 and TRBJ2-6; either TRBD1 or TRBD2 may supply D (5 bases each). This CDR3 region has 16 residues. Germline assignment: CDR1 PRHDT and CDR2 FYEKMQ (reference sequence). V lost 7 bases, J lost 2 bases, and 15 bases lay in between. The CDR3 is CASTVLGVTGANVLTF. In DNA, the CDR3 is TGTGCCAGCACCGTTTTGGGGGTTACTGGGGCCAACGTCCTGACTTTC.

The chain employs TRBV7-9 and TRBJ2-2; D call uncertain. Germline V gene lookup returns CDR1 SEHNR and CDR2 FQNEAQ (reference sequence). This CDR3 has 14 amino acids. The V gene lost 1 base and the J gene lost 1 base, with 4 bases spanning the gap. Written as DNA, the CDR3 is TGTGCCAGCAGCTTAGGTCGGAACACCGGGGAGCTGTTTTTT. Amino acids: CASSLGRNTGELFF.

The chain recombines TRBV20-1 with TRBJ2-3; a possible D gene is TRBD1 (7 bases). The CDR3 is 11 residues long. Looked up from germline, CDR1 is DFQATT and CDR2 is SNEGSKA (reference sequence). The V end was cut by 6 bases, the J end by 5 bases, with 9 bases between. The chain's CDR3 is CSAQGGDTQYF. In DNA, the CDR3 is TGCAGTGCGCAGGGGGGAGATACGCAGTATTTT.

This sequence joins TRBV19 and TRBJ2-1, with D tentatively TRBD2 (6 bases). V dropped 6 bases and J dropped 4 bases, with 13 bases sitting between them. This CDR3 spans 14 amino acids. Germline CDR1 is LNHDA and CDR2 is SQIVND (reference sequence). The CDR3 DNA reads TGTGCCAGTAGCAACTCGGGACTTTACAATGAGCAGTTCTTC. Translation gives CASSNSGLYNEQFF.

The chain combines TRBV7-9 with TRBJ1-2; D uncertain. V lost 2 bases and J lost 10, with 17 bases in between. The CDR3 is 14 residues long. Germline lookup yields CDR1 SEHNR and CDR2 FQNEAQ (reference sequence). DNA for the CDR3: TGTGCCAGCAGCTTAATATTGTCAGGCGTACACTACACCTTC. Its translation: CASSLILSGVHYTF.

The chain links TRBV6-6 to TRBJ1-4; D may be TRBD1 (5 bases). Trimming removed 2 bases from V and 8 bases from J, with 15 bases in between. Germline CDR1 and CDR2: MNHNY and SVGAGI (reference sequence). The CDR3 loop spans 15 amino acids. The CDR3 region is CASSYGDPSGEKLFF. In DNA, the CDR3 is TGTGCCAGCAGTTACGGGGACCCTAGTGGAGAAAAACTGTTTTTT.

The chain has TRBV10-2 and TRBJ2-1; 16 bases are shared with TRBD2. Trimming removed 7 bases from V and 6 bases from J; junction bases left unmatched: 12. The CDR3 loop spans 18 amino acids. Germline V gene sequence: CDR1 WSHSY, CDR2 SAAADI. The DNA for the CDR3 is TGCGCCAGCACGGTTGTGGGACTAGCGGGAGGGTTAGGCAATGAGCAGTTCTTC. Protein: CASTVVGLAGGLGNEQFF.

This clone was counted a single time. The J gene is TRBJ1-1, the V gene TRBV18; D gene unclear. The CDR3 runs to 14 residues. Germline V gene data show CDR1 as KGHSH and CDR2 as LQKENI. V was trimmed by 0 bases and J by 0 bases, leaving 5 bases between them. CDR3 nucleotides: TGTGCCAGCTCACCACCGAAGCTGAACACTGAAGCTTTCTTT. Translating it yields CASSPPKLNTEAFF.

The rearrangement joins TRBV6-1 to TRBJ1-2; TRBD1 might be the D (5 bases). Trimming removed 5 bases from V and 8 bases from J, with 15 bases in between. CDR1 and CDR2 from the germline V gene are MNHNS and SASEGT. CDR3 length: 13 residues. CDR3 in DNA: TGTGCCAGCAGTTCCCGGGACTGGCAGGGCTACACCTTC. Encoded protein: CASSSRDWQGYTF.

The chain uses TRBV25-1 and TRBJ1-5, with 9 bases identical to TRBD1. Trimming took 7 bases from V and 5 from J; bases not matched to a gene: 6. The CDR3 length is 14 residues. Germline values: CDR1 MGHDK, CDR2 SYGVNS. CDR3 coding DNA: TGTGCCAGCATGGAGACAGGGGGGGATCAGCCCCAGCATTTT. Translation: CASMETGGDQPQHF. Variable domain in full (rest from reference TRBV25-1 and TRBJ1-5): EADIYQTPRYLVIGTGKKITLECSQTMGHDKMYWYQQDPGMELHLIHYSYGVNSTEKGDLSSESTVSRIRTEHFPLTLESARPSHTSQYLCASMETGGDQPQHFGDGTRLSIL.

This clone was picked up a small number of times. The chain joins TRBV11-2 to TRBJ2-7; D unclear. The CDR3 has 12 residues. V was shortened by 5 bases and J by 6 bases, with 11 bases between the two germline ends. CDR1 and CDR2 from the germline V gene are SGHAT and FQNNGV. CDR3 in amino acids: CASSPQMREQYF. CDR3 nucleotides: TGTGCCAGCAGCCCCCAGATGCGCGAGCAGTACTTC.

This clone was counted a few times. The rearrangement joins TRBV19 to TRBJ2-3; no clear D gene. The germline V gene encodes CDR1 LNHDA and CDR2 SQIVND (reference sequence). Trimming removed 8 bases from V and 0 bases from J, with 9 bases in between. The CDR3 has 13 amino acids. The CDR3 DNA reads TGTGCCAGTGGTAGTTCTAGCACAGATACGCAGTATTTT. Protein product: CASGSSSTDTQYF. Drawing the rest from reference TRBV19 and TRBJ2-3, the complete variable domain is DGGITQSPKYLFRKEGQNVTLSCEQNLNHDAMYWYRQDPGQGLRLIYYSQIVNDFQKGDIAEGYSVSREKKESFPLTVTSAQKNPTAFYLCASGSSSTDTQYFGPGTRLTVL.